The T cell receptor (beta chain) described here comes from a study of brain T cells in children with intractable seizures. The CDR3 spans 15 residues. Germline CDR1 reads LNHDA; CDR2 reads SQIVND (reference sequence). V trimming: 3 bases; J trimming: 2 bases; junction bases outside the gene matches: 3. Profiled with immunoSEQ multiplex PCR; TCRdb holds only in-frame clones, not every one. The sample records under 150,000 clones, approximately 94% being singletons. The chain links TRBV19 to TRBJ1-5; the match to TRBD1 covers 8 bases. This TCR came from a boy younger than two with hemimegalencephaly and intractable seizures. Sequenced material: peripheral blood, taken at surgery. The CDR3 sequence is CASSIGRGRNQPQHF. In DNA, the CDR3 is TGTGCCAGTAGTATTGGCAGGGGGCGCAATCAGCCCCAGCATTTT.